The present T cell receptor (beta chain) was sequenced within a study of molecular identifiers for immune sequencing clone quantification. Findings of the study overall: In a background of around 1 million naive cells, spiked Jurkat TCR RNA from one cell was reportedly detectable. Same-barcode identical TCR molecules could make highly expanded clones look smaller than they are.

This CDR3 region has 15 residues. V was pared by 6 bases and J by 3 bases, with 14 bases between. Germline lookup yields CDR1 SNHLY and CDR2 FYNNEI. On this clonotype: Its antigen is undetermined.

TCRdb recomputed calls from the PCR reads with MiXCR, one row per CDR3 protein. The sample contains about 640,000 distinct CDR3 sequences, just under 20% of which appear only once. CD8+CD4-CCR7+CD45RA+ sorting gave the naive CD8 T cells. Sequencing was carried out using naive CD8+ T cells from blood, with Jurkat cell RNA spiked in. The subset is: FACS-sorted CD8+CD4-CCR7+CD45RA+ naive T cells. V gene TRBV2 combines with J gene TRBJ1-4; possibly TRBD1 for D (5 bases). The source is a human donor in good health. Some libraries in this study had Jurkat cell RNA spiked in. In nucleotides, the CDR3 is TGTGCCAGCAGCCACCTACGGGGGGCTAATGAAAAACTGTTTTTT. Its protein is CASSHLRGANEKLFF.